The next 21 T cell receptor beta chains were all read from a single sample in a study of T-cell memory formation after mild COVID-19. Via MiXCR, TCRdb re-called the 5' RACE reads, giving one row per CDR3 protein. The table lists about 130,000 distinct CDR3 sequences, approximately 6.3% of them singletons, with approximately 2.1% in the top ten. Material: PBMCs or a T cell subset sorted from them (not recorded which). These receptors were obtained from an adult woman who had mild COVID-19 (a few samples of this study predate the infection). Cell type and time point are not known.

This clonotype was seen at least ten times. This chain uses TRBV20-1 with TRBJ2-5; 9 nucleotides match TRBD2. V lost 3 bases to trimming and J lost 5 bases; unmatched junction nucleotides: 10. CDR3 length equals 15 residues. Germline assignment: CDR1 DFQATT and CDR2 SNEGSKA (reference sequence). The CDR3 protein is CSASLGLALLETQYF. As DNA, the CDR3 is TGCAGTGCTAGTCTCGGACTAGCGCTATTGGAGACCCAGTACTTC.

V gene TRBV7-2 combines with J gene TRBJ2-7; 11 bases agree with TRBD2. The CDR3 totals 14 residues. V lost 5 bases, J lost 4 bases, and 4 bases stayed unmatched. Germline lookup yields CDR1 SGHTA and CDR2 FQGNSA. CDR3 protein: CASSPRTSGYEQYF. CDR3 nucleotides: TGTGCCAGCAGCCCTCGGACTAGCGGGTACGAGCAGTACTTC.

This chain joins TRBV12-5 and TRBJ1-1; the match to TRBD1 covers 7 bases. The germline CDR1 and CDR2 sequences are LGHNT and FRNRAP. The CDR3 length is 20 residues. V shed 0 bases, J shed 1 base, and the junction held 17 bases outside the gene matches. The CDR3 bases are TGTGCTAGTGGTTTGGTACGACGGCAGGGGGGTATTAAGGGGAACACTGAAGCTTTCTTT. This translates into CASGLVRRQGGIKGNTEAFF.

This clonotype occurred a few times. The chain combines TRBV5-5 with TRBJ2-7; D is uncertain. Trimming took 1 base from V and 6 from J, leaving 11 bases between them. Per the germline V gene, CDR1 is SGHKS and CDR2 is YYEKEE (reference sequence). The CDR3 totals 13 residues. In nucleotides, the CDR3 is TGTGCCAGCAGCTTGCTGGATGTAGGCGAGCAGTACTTC. It is translated as CASSLLDVGEQYF.

This clonotype occurred many times. The rearrangement links TRBV7-2 to TRBJ2-2, with 10 bases identical to TRBD1. Per the germline V gene, CDR1 is SGHTA and CDR2 is FQGNSA. The V gene end was trimmed by 4 bases and the J gene end by 4 bases; junction bases not matched to a gene: 6. The CDR3 contains 16 residues. The CDR3 bases are TGTGCCAGCAGCTCCCAGACAGGGGGCATCACCGGGGAGCTGTTTTTT. It yields the protein CASSSQTGGITGELFF.

V usage is TRBV20-1 and J usage is TRBJ2-7, with 7 bases that match TRBD1. Germline trimming cut 4 bases from V and 4 bases from J; bases unmatched to any gene: 7. The germline V gene encodes CDR1 DFQATT and CDR2 SNEGSKA (reference sequence). This CDR3 spans 13 amino acids. In DNA, the CDR3 is TGCAGTGCTACATCACCGACAGGGTACGAGCAGTACTTC. Translated: CSATSPTGYEQYF.

This rearrangement joins TRBV2 to TRBJ2-7; D gene ambiguous. Germline lookup yields CDR1 SNHLY and CDR2 FYNNEI. This CDR3 spans 16 amino acids. V shed 0 bases and J shed 3 bases, with 15 bases lying between them. The DNA for the CDR3 is TGTGCCAGCAGTGAAGCGCGTAGTACCCACGGCTACGAGCAGTACTTC. It is translated as CASSEARSTHGYEQYF.

This clonotype occurred a few times. This chain links TRBV5-1 with TRBJ2-7; D tentatively fits TRBD1 or TRBD2 (7 bases each). The CDR3 extends over 15 amino acids. The germline CDR1 and CDR2 sequences are SGHRS and YFSETQ. V was pared by 4 bases and J by 2 bases, with 16 bases between. The DNA of the CDR3 is TGCGCCAGCAGCGCGGGGAGGGGGCTAGCCTACGAGCAGTACTTC. Its protein is CASSAGRGLAYEQYF. Drawing the rest from reference TRBV5-1 and TRBJ2-7, the complete variable domain is KAGVTQTPRYLIKTRGQQVTLSCSPISGHRSVSWYQQTPGQGLQFLFEYFSETQRNKGNFPGRFSGRQFSNSRSEMNVSTLELGDSALYLCASSAGRGLAYEQYFGPGTRLTVT.

This clonotype has just a few counts. The chain recombines TRBV2 with TRBJ1-2, with D possibly matching TRBD1 (5 bases). This CDR3 is 13 amino acids long. Trimming removed 6 bases at V and 4 bases at J, with 12 bases between. Germline CDR1 is SNHLY and CDR2 is FYNNEI. The CDR3 sequence is CASSSDGGYGYTF. In DNA, the CDR3 is TGTGCCAGCAGCAGCGACGGGGGCTATGGCTACACCTTC.

The chain couples TRBV6-6 to TRBJ1-5; 7 positions match TRBD1. Trimming took 6 bases from V and 0 from J; bases not matched to a gene: 8. The CDR3 spans 16 residues. Germline CDR1 and CDR2: MNHNY and SVGAGI (reference sequence). As DNA, the CDR3 is TGTGCCAGCAGGGAACCGGGACAGCTTAGCAATCAGCCCCAGCATTTT. Translated: CASREPGQLSNQPQHF.

The chain couples TRBV12-3 or TRBV12-4 to TRBJ2-3; the D gene is possibly TRBD2 (5 bases). Trimming left V 11 bases short and J 0 bases short, with 6 bases between. The length of the CDR3 is 11 residues. CDR3 loop: CAGGSTDTQYF. In nucleotides, the CDR3 is TGTGCCGGCGGGAGCACAGATACGCAGTATTTT.

This clonotype has only a few counts. This may be a read error: a much more frequent sequence differs by one nucleotide. The rearrangement joins TRBV11-2 to TRBJ2-7; D gene ambiguous. V gave up 1 base and J gave up 3 bases, with 7 bases separating them. Germline CDR1 SGHAT, CDR2 FQNNGV. This CDR3 spans 13 amino acids. This CDR3 reads CASSLGHGYEQYF. DNA of the CDR3: TGTGCCAGCAGCTTAGGACACGGCTACGAGCAGTACTTC.

The chain combines TRBV20-1 with TRBJ2-1; 16 nucleotides agree with TRBD2. The CDR3 has 17 residues. Germline CDR1 is DFQATT and CDR2 is SNEGSKA (reference sequence). V trimming: 6 bases; J trimming: 0 bases; junction bases outside the gene matches: 5. CDR3: CSAMGLAGGSSYNEQFF. CDR3 DNA sequence: TGCAGTGCCATGGGACTAGCGGGAGGGAGCTCCTACAATGAGCAGTTCTTC.

This clonotype appeared many times. V and J are TRBV4-3 and TRBJ1-3; maybe TRBD1 (5 bases). V lost 4 bases and J 0 bases, leaving 13 bases between the germline ends. The CDR3 totals 16 residues. Per the germline V gene, CDR1 is LGHNA and CDR2 is YSLEER. CDR3 region: CASSLVGGSSGNTIYF. In nucleotides, the CDR3 is TGCGCCAGCAGCCTCGTCGGGGGATCCTCTGGAAACACCATATATTTT.

This clonotype was seen repeatedly, ten times or more. The V and J genes are TRBV15 and TRBJ2-3; D not resolved. Germline V lookup: CDR1 LNHNV, CDR2 YYDKDF (reference sequence). V lost 5 bases, J lost 2 bases, and 11 bases lay in between. This CDR3 contains 14 residues. The CDR3 here is CATSSSDYTDTQYF. The CDR3 nucleotides read TGTGCCACCAGCTCGAGCGATTACACAGATACGCAGTATTTT.

This clonotype was seen just once. Here the CDR3 omits its conserved ending phenylalanine or tryptophan, so a read error is the likely source. The chain recombines TRBV20-1 with TRBJ2-7, with D perhaps TRBD2 (6 bases). V was shortened by 6 bases and J by 4 bases, with 16 bases between the two germline ends. The CDR3 is 13 residues long. CDR1 is DFQATT, CDR2 SNEGSKA, per germline (reference sequence). This CDR3 reads CSAPGLGRYEQYY. The CDR3 DNA sequence: TGCAGTGCCCCGGGACTGGGGCGGTACGAGCAGTACTAC.

The J gene is TRBJ1-2, the V gene TRBV2; 12 nucleotides align to TRBD1. Germline V lookup: CDR1 SNHLY, CDR2 FYNNEI. The CDR3 sequence is 16 residues long. The ends lost 3 bases at V and 5 bases at J; junction bases unmatched: 7. Written as DNA, the CDR3 is TGTGCCAGCAGTGACGGGACAGGGGGCAAAGTTTATGGCTACACCTTC. This sequence encodes CASSDGTGGKVYGYTF.

This clonotype has at least ten counts. The V call is TRBV11-2, the J call TRBJ2-1; 15 nucleotides agree with TRBD2. The CDR3 has 19 residues. Germline V lookup: CDR1 SGHAT, CDR2 FQNNGV. V was clipped by 3 bases and J by 5 bases; unmatched bases: 11. The CDR3 coding sequence is TGTGCCAGCAGCTTTCAGATTGGTAGGACTAGCGGGAGGGACAATGAGCAGTTCTTC. This encodes CASSFQIGRTSGRDNEQFF.

This chain connects TRBV30 to TRBJ1-5; 10 nucleotides line up with TRBD1. Germline CDR1 reads GTSNPN; CDR2 reads SVGIG (reference sequence). CDR3 length: 15 residues. The V and J ends lost 2 bases and 4 bases, in that order; junction bases with no gene match: 5. The DNA of the CDR3 is TGTGCCTGGAGTCTTTCGGGACAGGGGAATCAGCCCCAGCATTTT. Encoded protein: CAWSLSGQGNQPQHF.

This clonotype was counted many times. The genes are TRBV7-8 and TRBJ2-4, with 7 positions matching TRBD1. The CDR3 runs 14 residues. V shed 4 bases and J 1 base; nucleotides not matched to a gene: 1. Germline V gives CDR1 SGHVS, CDR2 FQNEAQ. The CDR3 region is CASSSQGAKNIQYF. The CDR3 nucleotides read TGTGCCAGCAGCTCACAGGGGGCCAAAAACATTCAGTACTTC.

Only a few counts were recorded for this clonotype. This sequence joins TRBV7-2 and TRBJ2-3; 7 bases map to TRBD2. V lost 1 base to trimming and J lost 10 bases; unmatched junction nucleotides: 14. Germline CDR1 is SGHTA and CDR2 is FQGNSA. The CDR3 is 16 residues long. The CDR3 spells CASSLDGGGSPGAQYF. DNA of the CDR3: TGTGCCAGCAGCTTAGACGGCGGGGGATCACCGGGTGCGCAGTATTTT. The full variable domain, completed using reference TRBV7-2 and TRBJ2-3, is GAGVSQSPSNKVTEKGKDVELRCDPISGHTALYWYRQSLGQGLEFLIYFQGNSAPDKSGLPSDRFSAERTGGSVSTLTIQRTQQEDSAVYLCASSLDGGGSPGAQYFGPGTRLTVL.